These T cell receptor beta chains were read from a single sample in a study of T cells after yellow fever vaccination. TCRdb re-called the 5' RACE reads through MiXCR, storing one row per CDR3 protein. The sample carries 300,000 to 450,000 distinct CDR3 sequences, less than 9.5% recorded once. This material consisted of PBMCs, taken roughly 47 days after the first yellow fever vaccination. These receptors were obtained from a man aged 18 to 30 who received the YFV17D yellow fever vaccine. Each CDR3 is given with its conserved first and last residue. The D gene is left open where the match is weak. Size is stated for part of the rows, as once, few or many counts, or as a class when the clone is expanded.

DNA	CDR3	size	D	V	J
TGTGCCACCAGTGATTTGGGGACTAGCGGGGGGCAAGAGACCCAGTACTTC	CATSDLGTSGGQETQYF	NA	TRBD2	TRBV24-1	TRBJ2-5
TGTGCCAGCAGTTACTCGATAGGGACAGGGGAATCACCCCTCCACTTT	CASSYSIGTGESPLHF	few	TRBD1	TRBV6-5	TRBJ1-6
TGTGCCAGCAGTTCCCTAGGATGGTCAGATACGCAGTATTTT	CASSSLGWSDTQYF	few	NA	TRBV27	TRBJ2-3
TGTGCCAGCAGCTTGGTGGGAAAAGACAGACCCCGGTACAATGAGCAGTTCTTC	CASSLVGKDRPRYNEQFF	NA	NA	TRBV5-5	TRBJ2-1
TGTGCCAGTAGTGGGGGAGTCCTTAGCAATCAGCCCCAGCATTTT	CASSGGVLSNQPQHF	NA	NA	TRBV19	TRBJ1-5
TGTGCCAGCAGCCCAACTAGCGGGGGGGTTGCAGATACGCAGTATTTT	CASSPTSGGVADTQYF	few	TRBD2	TRBV7-3	TRBJ2-3
TGCAGTGCTTTTACTCCAGATACACCCAATCAGCCCCAGCATTTT	CSAFTPDTPNQPQHF	few	NA	TRBV20-1	TRBJ1-5
TGTGCCAGCAGCTTTTGGACAGGCTCCTACAATGAGCAGTTCTTC	CASSFWTGSYNEQFF	NA	TRBD1	TRBV7-2	TRBJ2-1
TGTGCCAGCAGCCCTCTGTTGCCCGGAGCGTCCTACGAGCAGTACTTC	CASSPLLPGASYEQYF	NA	NA	TRBV7-6	TRBJ2-7
TGTGCCAGCAGCTTAGCGGGTTTGTCTTTCTTT	CASSLAGLSFF	NA	NA	TRBV7-2	TRBJ1-1
TGTGCCAGTAGTAAGGGGGCCTCCTACGAGCAGTACTTC	CASSKGASYEQYF	NA	TRBD1	TRBV19	TRBJ2-7
TGCGCCAGCAGCAACCCGGGACAGCGTTGGACTGAAGCTTTCTTT	CASSNPGQRWTEAFF	few	TRBD1	TRBV4-3	TRBJ1-1
TGCGCCAGCAGCTTGGCCGGAAAAATTTACCCCTACGAGCAGTACTTC	CASSLAGKIYPYEQYF	NA	NA	TRBV5-1	TRBJ2-7
TGTGCCAGCAGCGACGACAGGCGGGTAACAGATACGCAGTATTTT	CASSDDRRVTDTQYF	many	NA	TRBV2	TRBJ2-3
TGCAGCGTTGGGGGGGGTCCAAGACAGCCCCAGCATTTT	CSVGGGPRQPQHF	NA	NA	TRBV29-1	TRBJ1-5
TGCGCCAGCAGCGCCTCACAGGGGAACCCCGGGGAGCTGTTTTTT	CASSASQGNPGELFF	few	TRBD1	TRBV5-1	TRBJ2-2
TGCGCCAGCAGCTTGGCCCCACCAACCTACAATGAGCAGTTCTTC	CASSLAPPTYNEQFF	NA	NA	TRBV5-1	TRBJ2-1
TGCGCCAGCAGTGTCGGACAGGGCTACAATGAGCAGTTCTTC	CASSVGQGYNEQFF	NA	TRBD1	TRBV10-2	TRBJ2-1
TGTGCCAGCAGCTTATTAGCAGGGGCCTACGAGCAGTACTTC	CASSLLAGAYEQYF	NA	NA	TRBV7-3	TRBJ2-7
TGTGCCAGCAGCCATCTAGCGGGGCTAAGCACAGATACGCAGTATTTT	CASSHLAGLSTDTQYF	few	TRBD2	TRBV7-2	TRBJ2-3